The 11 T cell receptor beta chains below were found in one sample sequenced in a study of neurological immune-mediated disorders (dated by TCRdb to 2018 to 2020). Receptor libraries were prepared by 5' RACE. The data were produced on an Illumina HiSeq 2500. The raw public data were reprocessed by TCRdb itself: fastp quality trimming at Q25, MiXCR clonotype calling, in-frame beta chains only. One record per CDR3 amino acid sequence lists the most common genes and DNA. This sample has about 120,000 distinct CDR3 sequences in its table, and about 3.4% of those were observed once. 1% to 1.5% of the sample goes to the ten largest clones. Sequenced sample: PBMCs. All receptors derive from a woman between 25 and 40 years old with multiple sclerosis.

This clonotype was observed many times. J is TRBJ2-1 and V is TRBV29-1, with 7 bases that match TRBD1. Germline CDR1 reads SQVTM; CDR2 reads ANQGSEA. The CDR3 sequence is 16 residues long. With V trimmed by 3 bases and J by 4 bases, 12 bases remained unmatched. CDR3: CSVEGIGTETYNEQFF. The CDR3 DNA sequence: TGCAGCGTTGAGGGCATCGGGACAGAGACTTACAATGAGCAGTTCTTC.

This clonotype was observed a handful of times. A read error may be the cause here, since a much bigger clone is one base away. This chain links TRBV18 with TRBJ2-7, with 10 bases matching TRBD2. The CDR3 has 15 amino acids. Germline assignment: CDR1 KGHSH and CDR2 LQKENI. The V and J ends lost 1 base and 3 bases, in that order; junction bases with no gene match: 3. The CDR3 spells CASSPHGTSDYEQYF. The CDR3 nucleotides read TGTGCCAGCTCACCACACGGGACTAGCGACTACGAGCAGTACTTC.

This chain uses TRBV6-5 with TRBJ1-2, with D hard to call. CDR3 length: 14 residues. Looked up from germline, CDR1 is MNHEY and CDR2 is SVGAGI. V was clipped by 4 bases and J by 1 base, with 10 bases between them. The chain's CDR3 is CASSSPGVNYGYTF. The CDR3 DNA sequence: TGTGCCAGCAGTTCCCCAGGTGTTAACTATGGCTACACCTTC.

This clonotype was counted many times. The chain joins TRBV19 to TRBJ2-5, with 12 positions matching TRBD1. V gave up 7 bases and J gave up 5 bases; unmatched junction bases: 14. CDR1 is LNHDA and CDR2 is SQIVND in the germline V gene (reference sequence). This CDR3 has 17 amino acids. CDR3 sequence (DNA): TGTGCCAGTACCACAGGGACAGGGGGCGCGTTTATGGAGACCCAGTACTTC. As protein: CASTTGTGGAFMETQYF.

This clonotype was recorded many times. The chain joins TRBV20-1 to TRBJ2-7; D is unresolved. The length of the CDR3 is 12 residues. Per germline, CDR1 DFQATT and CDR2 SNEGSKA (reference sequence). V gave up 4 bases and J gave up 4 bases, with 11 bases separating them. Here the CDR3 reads CSANGGKYEQYF. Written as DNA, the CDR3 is TGCAGTGCTAATGGCGGAAAATACGAGCAGTACTTC.

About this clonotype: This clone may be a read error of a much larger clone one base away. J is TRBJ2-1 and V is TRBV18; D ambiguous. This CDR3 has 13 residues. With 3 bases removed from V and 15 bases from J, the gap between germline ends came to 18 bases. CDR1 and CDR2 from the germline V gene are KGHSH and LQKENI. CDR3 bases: TGTGCCAGCTCACCCTCTACTGGGGTCGGCCTGTTCTTC. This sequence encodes CASSPSTGVGLFF.

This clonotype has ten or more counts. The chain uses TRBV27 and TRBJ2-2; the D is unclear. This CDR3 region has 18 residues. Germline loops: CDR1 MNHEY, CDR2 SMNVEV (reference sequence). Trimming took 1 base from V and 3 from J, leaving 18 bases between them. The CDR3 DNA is TGTGCCAGCAGTTTATTCTCCATATTCCACGCGGACACCGGGGAGCTGTTTTTT. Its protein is CASSLFSIFHADTGELFF.

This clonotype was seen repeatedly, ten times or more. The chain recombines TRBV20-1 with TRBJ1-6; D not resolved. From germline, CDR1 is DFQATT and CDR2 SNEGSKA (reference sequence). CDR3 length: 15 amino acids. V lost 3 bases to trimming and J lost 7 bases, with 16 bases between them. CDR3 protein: CSASDSSRGNSPLHF. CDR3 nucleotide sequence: TGCAGTGCTAGTGATTCCAGCCGGGGAAATTCACCCCTCCACTTT.

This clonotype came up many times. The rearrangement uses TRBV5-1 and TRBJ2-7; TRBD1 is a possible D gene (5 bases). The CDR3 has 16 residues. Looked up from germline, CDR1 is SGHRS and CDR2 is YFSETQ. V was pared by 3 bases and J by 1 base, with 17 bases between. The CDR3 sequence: CASSWDQGVGSYEQYF. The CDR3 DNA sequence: TGCGCCAGCAGCTGGGATCAGGGTGTAGGATCCTACGAGCAGTACTTC.

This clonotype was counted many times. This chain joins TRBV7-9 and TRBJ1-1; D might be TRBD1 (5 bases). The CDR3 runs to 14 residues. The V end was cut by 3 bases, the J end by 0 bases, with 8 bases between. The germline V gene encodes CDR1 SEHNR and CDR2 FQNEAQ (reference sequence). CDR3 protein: CASSLGPMNTEAFF. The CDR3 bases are TGTGCCAGCAGCTTGGGGCCTATGAACACTGAAGCTTTCTTT.

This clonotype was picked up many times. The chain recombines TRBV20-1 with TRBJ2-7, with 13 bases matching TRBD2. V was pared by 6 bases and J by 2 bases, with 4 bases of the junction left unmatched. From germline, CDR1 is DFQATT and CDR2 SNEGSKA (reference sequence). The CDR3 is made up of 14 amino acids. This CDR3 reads CSAGLAGVAYEQYF. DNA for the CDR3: TGCAGTGCCGGACTAGCGGGGGTAGCCTACGAGCAGTACTTC.